Below are 19 T cell receptor beta chains sequenced from a single sample in a study of blood T cell repertoires in COVID-19. Assay: immunoSEQ multiplex PCR; the TCRdb copy retains only in-frame clones and omits some. Among roughly 150,000 clones, around 82% were seen once, and the ten largest hold 3.5% to 4.5%. The sequenced sample consisted of peripheral blood. The receptors were gathered from a man in his sixties with acute or convalescent COVID-19.

The chain couples TRBV18 to TRBJ2-7; 10 bases agree with TRBD1. Germline lookup yields CDR1 KGHSH and CDR2 LQKENI. The CDR3 is 14 residues long. The V and J ends lost 6 bases and 6 bases, in that order; junction bases with no gene match: 8. The CDR3 DNA follows: TGTGCCAGCTCCTACACCGGGACAGGGGTCGAGCAGTACTTC. Translating gives CASSYTGTGVEQYF.

This chain connects TRBV7-9 to TRBJ1-2; 8 nucleotides line up with TRBD1. The J segment lost 2 bases and the V segment lost 4 bases, leaving 3 bases of the junction unmatched. The CDR3 runs to 14 residues. The germline V gene has CDR1 SEHNR and CDR2 FQNEAQ (reference sequence). CDR3 coding DNA: TGTGCCAGCAGCTCGGGGGACAGGAACTATGGCTACACCTTC. It yields the protein CASSSGDRNYGYTF.

This sequence joins TRBV4-2 and TRBJ2-2; 7 nucleotides match TRBD2. CDR3 length equals 16 residues. Germline V lookup: CDR1 LGHNA, CDR2 YNFKEQ. V lost 0 bases to trimming and J lost 6 bases; unmatched junction nucleotides: 7. CDR3 in DNA: TGTGCCAGCAGCCAAGATATCGTGAGCGGGGCCGGGGAGCTGTTTTTT. Residues: CASSQDIVSGAGELFF.

The V gene is TRBV4-1, the J gene TRBJ2-1, with TRBD2 matching over 10 bases. Germline CDR1 and CDR2: MGHRA and YSYEKL. J lost 0 bases, V lost 1 base, and 6 bases had no gene match. This CDR3 has 18 residues. CDR3: CASSQGALAGTSYNEQFF. As DNA, the CDR3 is TGCGCCAGCAGCCAAGGGGCACTAGCGGGAACCTCCTACAATGAGCAGTTCTTC.

This chain uses TRBV20-1 with TRBJ2-1; TRBD2 aligns across 9 bases. V shed 6 bases and J 6 bases; nucleotides not matched to a gene: 12. Germline-derived CDR1 and CDR2 are DFQATT and SNEGSKA (reference sequence). The CDR3 has 15 residues. The CDR3 DNA sequence: TGCAGTGCCAGTAGGGGCCTAGCGGGACGCAATGAGCAGTTCTTC. Its protein is CSASRGLAGRNEQFF.

This clone came up once. V is TRBV5-8 and J is TRBJ2-1; the D gene is possibly TRBD2 (5 bases). The germline gives CDR1 SGHTS, CDR2 YDEGEE. This CDR3 contains 17 residues. Deletions cut 0 bases from V and 0 bases from J, with 13 bases between. CDR3 coding DNA: TGTGCCAGCAGCTTGGTACGACTATTAAGCTCCTACAATGAGCAGTTCTTC. It codes for CASSLVRLLSSYNEQFF.

This clone was recorded a few times. The rearrangement joins TRBV11-2 to TRBJ2-2; TRBD1 agrees at 9 bases. Germline assignment: CDR1 SGHAT and CDR2 FQNNGV. Trimming took 5 bases from V and 4 from J; bases not matched to a gene: 5. The CDR3 is made up of 15 amino acids. This CDR3 reads CASSVGTGLTGELFF. CDR3 DNA sequence: TGTGCCAGCAGCGTCGGGACAGGGCTCACCGGGGAGCTGTTTTTT.

This clone turned up a few times. The V and J genes are TRBV19 and TRBJ1-2; TRBD1 matches at 8 bases. Trimming took 5 bases from V and 9 from J; bases not matched to a gene: 8. Germline assignment: CDR1 LNHDA and CDR2 SQIVND (reference sequence). This CDR3 contains 13 residues. The CDR3 spells CASSLATGGSYTF. The CDR3 nucleotides read TGTGCCAGTAGTTTGGCCACAGGGGGAAGCTACACCTTC.

The rearrangement uses TRBV5-4 and TRBJ2-3; the D is unclear. CDR3 length: 15 residues. V was trimmed by 0 bases and J by 6 bases, leaving 14 bases between them. CDR1 SGHNT and CDR2 YYREEE come from the germline V gene (reference sequence). DNA for the CDR3: TGTGCCAGCAGCTTGGCCCAGTCGCCATTGGATACGCAGTATTTT. Protein product: CASSLAQSPLDTQYF.

The J gene is TRBJ2-7, the V gene TRBV6-5, with a tentative D call TRBD1 (8 bases). Germline V gene sequence: CDR1 MNHEY, CDR2 SVGAGI. V was pared by 4 bases and J by 3 bases, with 13 bases between. The CDR3 spans 14 residues. Here the CDR3 DNA reads TGTGCCAGCAGTTCGAACAGGGGGGGCTACGAGCAGTACTTC. Translation: CASSSNRGGYEQYF.

The CDR3 protein is CASSLAGASGANVLTF. CDR3 nucleotides: TGTGCCAGTAGTCTAGCGGGTGCCTCTGGGGCCAACGTCCTGACTTTC. This rearrangement joins TRBV19 to TRBJ2-6, with 8 bases aligning to TRBD2. The trim removed 5 bases at V and 0 bases at J, leaving 3 bases unmatched. The CDR3 consists of 16 residues. The germline gives CDR1 LNHDA, CDR2 SQIVND (reference sequence).

This clone was detected many times. The V and J genes are TRBV29-1 and TRBJ2-2, with TRBD2 matching 13 bases. The trim removed 3 bases at V and 2 bases at J, leaving 0 bases unmatched. Germline values: CDR1 SQVTM, CDR2 ANQGSEA. This CDR3 spans 15 amino acids. CDR3 DNA sequence: TGCAGCGTTGAGGGACTAGCGGGAAACACCGGGGAGCTGTTTTTT. The encoded protein is CSVEGLAGNTGELFF.

The rearrangement uses TRBV18 and TRBJ1-5; no clear D gene. CDR1 and CDR2 from the germline V gene are KGHSH and LQKENI. Trimming pared 0 bases from V and 6 bases from J, leaving 15 bases between. This CDR3 region has 16 residues. The CDR3 loop is CASSPPLETVGQPQHF. CDR3 DNA: TGTGCCAGCTCACCACCCCTGGAGACCGTCGGTCAGCCCCAGCATTTT. Full variable domain (outside the CDR3, taken from reference TRBV18 and TRBJ1-5): NAGVMQNPRHLVRRRGQEARLRCSPMKGHSHVYWYRQLPEEGLKFMVYLQKENIIDESGMPKERFSAEFPKEGPSILRIQQVVRGDSAAYFCASSPPLETVGQPQHFGDGTRLSIL.

The J gene is TRBJ2-5, the V gene TRBV19, with TRBD1 identical over 7 bases. The CDR3 spans 15 residues. Looked up from germline, CDR1 is LNHDA and CDR2 is SQIVND (reference sequence). The ends lost 4 bases at V and 0 bases at J; junction bases unmatched: 5. The DNA for the CDR3 is TGTGCCAGTAGTAAGGGGGCTAGGTACCAAGAGACCCAGTACTTC. Translated, it gives CASSKGARYQETQYF.

The count of this clone is one. V and J are TRBV21-1 and TRBJ2-7; the table calls TRBD2, which could not be checked here. TRBV21-1 has pseudogene status. The CDR3 has 15 residues. The CDR3: CASSKAHPRGNEQYF. The CDR3 bases are TGTGCCAGCAGCAAAGCGCATCCACGGGGTAACGAGCAGTACTTC.

The chain uses TRBV5-5 and TRBJ2-1, with TRBD2 matching 9 bases. J was trimmed by 2 bases and V by 6 bases; bases with no gene match: 9. The CDR3 totals 16 residues. Germline values: CDR1 SGHKS, CDR2 YYEKEE (reference sequence). The CDR3 protein is CASTLIAGVAYNEQFF. In nucleotides, the CDR3 is TGTGCCAGCACCCTGATAGCGGGAGTTGCCTACAATGAGCAGTTCTTC.

The V and J genes are TRBV5-4 and TRBJ2-5; TRBD1 aligns across 8 bases. Germline V lookup: CDR1 SGHNT, CDR2 YYREEE (reference sequence). The V segment lost 0 bases and the J segment 5 bases; nucleotides outside the gene matches: 6. The CDR3 is 15 amino acids. In nucleotides, the CDR3 is TGTGCCAGCAGCTTGGTGGACAGGGATTACGAGACCCAGTACTTC. The encoded protein is CASSLVDRDYETQYF.

In its sample, this clone was seen a few times. V usage is TRBV19 and J usage is TRBJ2-1; 7 nucleotides agree with TRBD2. Germline V gene lookup returns CDR1 LNHDA and CDR2 SQIVND (reference sequence). V dropped 2 bases and J dropped 2; count of bases not matched to a gene: 6. This CDR3 is built from 16 residues. CDR3 coding DNA: TGTGCCAGTAGTATAAGTGCGGGAGCCCCCTACAATGAGCAGTTCTTC. Translation gives CASSISAGAPYNEQFF.

The rearrangement links TRBV4-2 to TRBJ1-3; TRBD1 might be the D (6 bases). This CDR3 comprises 14 residues. Per germline, CDR1 LGHNA and CDR2 YNFKEQ. V was shortened by 1 base and J by 4 bases, with 8 bases between the two germline ends. The CDR3 coding sequence is TGTGCCAGCAGCCAAGCACAGGGAGGAAACACCATATATTTT. Translation: CASSQAQGGNTIYF.